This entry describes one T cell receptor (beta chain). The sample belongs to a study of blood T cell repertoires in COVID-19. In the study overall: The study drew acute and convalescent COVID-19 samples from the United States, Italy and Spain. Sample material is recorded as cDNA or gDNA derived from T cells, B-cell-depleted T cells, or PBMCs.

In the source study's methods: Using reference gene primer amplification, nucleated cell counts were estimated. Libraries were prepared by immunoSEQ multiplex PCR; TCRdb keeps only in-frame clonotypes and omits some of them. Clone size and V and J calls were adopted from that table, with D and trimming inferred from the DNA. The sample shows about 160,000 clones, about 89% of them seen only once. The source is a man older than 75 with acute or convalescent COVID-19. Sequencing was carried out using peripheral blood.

CDR3 DNA: TGTGCCAGCTCACCTCGGCTAGCGGGGTATGACGAGCAGTACTTC. This translates into CASSPRLAGYDEQYF. The chain joins TRBV18 to TRBJ2-7; 9 positions match TRBD2. The V segment lost 3 bases and the J segment 5 bases; nucleotides outside the gene matches: 8. The CDR3 covers 15 residues. Germline CDR1 and CDR2: KGHSH and LQKENI.